The T cell receptor (beta chain) under discussion was sequenced for a study of T cells expressing NK-cell markers (dated by TCRdb to 2018 to 2020). General notes on the study: TCR beta-chain repertoires were profiled in sorted CD3+CD56+NKG2C+, CD3+CD56+NKG2C- and CD3+CD56-NKG2C+ T-cell subsets from roughly eight donors. Of the eight sequenced donors, seven were found to be HCMV-seropositive and one was found to be HCMV-seronegative. The eight sequenced donors were randomly selected healthy volunteers, three men and five women. Sequencing of the libraries produced 2 x 150 bp reads on Illumina HiSeq 2000/2500, MiSeq or NextSeq. What the research found in general, with its limitations: For roughly 6 donors, the dominant CD3+CD56+NKG2C+ clonotypes were among the top 10 CD8+ clonotypes and accounted for roughly 1.0-8% of CD8+ T cells. Those dominant clonotypes were again the most abundant among CD3+CD56-NKG2C+ cells in a handful of donors, at about 28.3-65%. Whether the expanded NKG2C-expressing T cell clones were specific for HCMV antigens was left unclear.

Sequenced on an Illumina HiSeq 2000. 5'RACE template switching, by which a universal primer site and unique molecular identifiers were added, was used to make TCR beta cDNA libraries. Synthesis of cDNA was primed from the TCR beta constant segment and was followed by two consecutive PCR amplification steps. Turning to the authors' computational methods: MIGEC was used to demultiplex reads and group the reads by UMI, and MiTCR was used to assemble and quantify clonotypes. To remove erroneous sequences, TCR cDNA sequences were retained only when supported by two or more reads. Downstream repertoire analysis used the tcR package, and clonotypes were matched across fractions by CDR3 nucleotide sequence plus V segment. VDJmatch was used to annotate antigen specificity against VDJdb, with one amino acid substitution in CDR3 allowed. Following TCRdb reprocessing, every CDR3 protein sequence forms one entry, and DNA is not provided. TCRdb assigned the V and J calls; the authors' analysis was not used. The sample table gives a few hundred thousand distinct CDR3 sequences. The ten most abundant clones make up around 5.3% of the sample.

A commercial ELISA kit detecting HCMV-specific IgG in serum was used to determine HCMV serostatus. Peripheral blood mononuclear cells were isolated from blood by Ficoll density gradient centrifugation. Of note for this clonotype: Its antigen remains unidentified.

From the cysteine up to the phenylalanine, the CDR3 has a length of 16 residues. No DNA is given. For CDR1 and CDR2, the germline V gene lists SGHRS and YFSETQ. The receptor was derived from a man aged 18 to 69 in good health. The sequencing input was blood T cells: a sorted CD56 or NKG2C T cell subset, CD4+ or CD8+ T cells, or bulk PBMC T cells (not recorded which). This chain joins TRBV5-1 to TRBJ2-7; TCRdb's D call of TRBD2 is untestable without DNA. The CDR3 has the sequence CASSSDVRRGLYEQYF.